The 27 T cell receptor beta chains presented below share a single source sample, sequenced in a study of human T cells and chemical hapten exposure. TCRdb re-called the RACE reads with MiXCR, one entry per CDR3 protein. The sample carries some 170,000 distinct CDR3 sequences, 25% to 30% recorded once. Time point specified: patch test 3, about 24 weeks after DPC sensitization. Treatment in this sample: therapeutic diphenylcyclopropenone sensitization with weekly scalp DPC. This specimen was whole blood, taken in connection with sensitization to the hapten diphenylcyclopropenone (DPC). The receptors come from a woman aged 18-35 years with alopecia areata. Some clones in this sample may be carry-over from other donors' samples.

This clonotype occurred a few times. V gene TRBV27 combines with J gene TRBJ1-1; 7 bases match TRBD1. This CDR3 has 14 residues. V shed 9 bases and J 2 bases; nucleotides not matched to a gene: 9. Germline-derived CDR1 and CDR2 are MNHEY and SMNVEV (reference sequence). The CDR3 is CASFKAGGNTEAFF. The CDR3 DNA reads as TGTGCCAGTTTTAAAGCAGGGGGAAACACTGAAGCTTTCTTT.

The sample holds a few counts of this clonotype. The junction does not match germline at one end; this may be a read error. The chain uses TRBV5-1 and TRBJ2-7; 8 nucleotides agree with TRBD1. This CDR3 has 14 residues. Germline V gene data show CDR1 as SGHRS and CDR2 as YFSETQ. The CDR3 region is CASSSGTGSYEQYF. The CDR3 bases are TGTGCCAGCAGCTCCGGGACAGGTTCCTACGAGCAGTACTTC. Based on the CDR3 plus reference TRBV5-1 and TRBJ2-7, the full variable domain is KAGVTQTPRYLIKTRGQQVTLSCSPISGHRSVSWYQQTPGQGLQFLFEYFSETQRNKGNFPGRFSGRQFSNSRSEMNVSTLELGDSALYLCASSSGTGSYEQYFGPGTRLTVT.

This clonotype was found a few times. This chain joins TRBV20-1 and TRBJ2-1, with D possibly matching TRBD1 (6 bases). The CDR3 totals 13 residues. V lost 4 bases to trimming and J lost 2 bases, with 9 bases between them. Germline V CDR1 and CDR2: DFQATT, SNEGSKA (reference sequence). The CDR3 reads CSAISGAYNEQFF. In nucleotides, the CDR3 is TGCAGTGCTATCTCAGGGGCCTACAATGAGCAGTTCTTC.

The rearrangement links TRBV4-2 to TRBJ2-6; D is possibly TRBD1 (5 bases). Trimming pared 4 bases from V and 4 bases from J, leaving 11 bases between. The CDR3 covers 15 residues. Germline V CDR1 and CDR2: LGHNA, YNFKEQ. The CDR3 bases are TGTGCCAGCAGCCCGCCTAAGGGGGGGGCCAACGTCCTGACTTTC. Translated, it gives CASSPPKGGANVLTF.

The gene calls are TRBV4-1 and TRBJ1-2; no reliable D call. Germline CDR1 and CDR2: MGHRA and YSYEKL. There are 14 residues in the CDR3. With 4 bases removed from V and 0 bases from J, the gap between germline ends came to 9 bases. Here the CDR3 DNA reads TGCGCCAGCAGCCCAAACTTAGCTAACTATGGCTACACCTTC. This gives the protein CASSPNLANYGYTF.

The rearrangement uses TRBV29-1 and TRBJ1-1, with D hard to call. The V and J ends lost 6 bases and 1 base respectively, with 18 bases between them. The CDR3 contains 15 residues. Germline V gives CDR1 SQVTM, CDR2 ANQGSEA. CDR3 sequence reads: CSVRRPLTTNTEAFF. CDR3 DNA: TGCAGCGTCCGAAGACCGTTGACAACGAACACTGAAGCTTTCTTT. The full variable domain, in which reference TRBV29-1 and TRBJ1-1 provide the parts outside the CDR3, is SAVISQKPSRDICQRGTSLTIQCQVDSQVTMMFWYRQQPGQSLTLIATANQGSEATYESGFVIDKFPISRPNLTFSTLTVSNMSPEDSSIYLCSVRRPLTTNTEAFFGQGTRLTVV.

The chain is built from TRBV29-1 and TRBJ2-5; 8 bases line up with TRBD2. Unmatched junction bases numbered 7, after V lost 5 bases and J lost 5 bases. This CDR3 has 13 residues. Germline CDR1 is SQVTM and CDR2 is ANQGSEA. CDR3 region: CSVRGTSHETQYF. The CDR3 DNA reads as TGCAGCGTTCGAGGGACTAGTCACGAGACCCAGTACTTC. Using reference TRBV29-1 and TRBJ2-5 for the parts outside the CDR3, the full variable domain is SAVISQKPSRDICQRGTSLTIQCQVDSQVTMMFWYRQQPGQSLTLIATANQGSEATYESGFVIDKFPISRPNLTFSTLTVSNMSPEDSSIYLCSVRGTSHETQYFGPGTRLLVL.

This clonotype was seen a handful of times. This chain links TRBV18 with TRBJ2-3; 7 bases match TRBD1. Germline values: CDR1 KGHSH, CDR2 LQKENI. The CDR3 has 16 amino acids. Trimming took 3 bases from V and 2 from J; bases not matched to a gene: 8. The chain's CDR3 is CASSPPHGTATDTQYF. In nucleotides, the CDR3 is TGTGCCAGCTCACCCCCCCACGGGACAGCCACAGATACGCAGTATTTT.

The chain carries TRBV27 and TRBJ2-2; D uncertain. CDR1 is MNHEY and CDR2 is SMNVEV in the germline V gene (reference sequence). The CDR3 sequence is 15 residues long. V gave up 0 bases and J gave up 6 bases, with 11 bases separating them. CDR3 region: CASSLSGYLAGELFF. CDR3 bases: TGTGCCAGCAGTTTATCGGGATACCTCGCCGGGGAGCTGTTTTTT.

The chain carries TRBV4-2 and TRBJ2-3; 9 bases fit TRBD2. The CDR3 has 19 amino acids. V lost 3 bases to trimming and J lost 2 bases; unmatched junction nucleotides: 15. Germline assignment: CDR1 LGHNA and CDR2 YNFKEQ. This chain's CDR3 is CASSQYPRGAGGLTDTQYF. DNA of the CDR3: TGTGCCAGCAGCCAGTACCCCAGGGGAGCGGGGGGTCTCACAGATACGCAGTATTTT.

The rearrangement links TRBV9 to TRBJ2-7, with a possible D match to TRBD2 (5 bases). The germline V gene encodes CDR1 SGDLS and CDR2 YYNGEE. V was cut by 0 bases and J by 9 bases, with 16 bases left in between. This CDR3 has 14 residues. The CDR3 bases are TGTGCCAGCAGCGTAGGCGGCGGGTCCGAAGGGCAGTACTTC. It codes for CASSVGGGSEGQYF.

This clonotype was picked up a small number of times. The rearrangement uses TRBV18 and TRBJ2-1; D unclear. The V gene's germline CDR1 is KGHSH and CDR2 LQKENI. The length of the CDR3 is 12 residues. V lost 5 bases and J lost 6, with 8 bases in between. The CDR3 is CASSGPGNEQFF. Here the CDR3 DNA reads TGTGCCAGCTCAGGTCCAGGCAATGAGCAGTTCTTC. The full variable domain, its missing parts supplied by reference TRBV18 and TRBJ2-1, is NAGVMQNPRHLVRRRGQEARLRCSPMKGHSHVYWYRQLPEEGLKFMVYLQKENIIDESGMPKERFSAEFPKEGPSILRIQQVVRGDSAAYFCASSGPGNEQFFGPGTRLTVL.

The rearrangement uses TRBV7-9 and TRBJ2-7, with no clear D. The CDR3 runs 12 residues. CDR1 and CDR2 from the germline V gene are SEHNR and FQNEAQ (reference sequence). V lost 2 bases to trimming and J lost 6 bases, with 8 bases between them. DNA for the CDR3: TGTGCCAGCAGCTTAATAGGGTTCGAGCAGTACTTC. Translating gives CASSLIGFEQYF.

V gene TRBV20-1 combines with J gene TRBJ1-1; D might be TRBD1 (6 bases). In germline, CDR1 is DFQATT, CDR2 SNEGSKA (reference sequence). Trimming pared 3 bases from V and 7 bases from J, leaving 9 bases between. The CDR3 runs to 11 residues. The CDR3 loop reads CSARGAREAFF. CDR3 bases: TGCAGTGCTAGGGGGGCCCGTGAAGCTTTCTTT.

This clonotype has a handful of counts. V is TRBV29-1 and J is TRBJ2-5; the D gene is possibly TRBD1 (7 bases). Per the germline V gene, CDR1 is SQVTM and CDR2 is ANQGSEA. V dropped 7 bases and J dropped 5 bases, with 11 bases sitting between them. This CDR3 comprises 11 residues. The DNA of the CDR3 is TGCAGCGCCAGGGGGGCGGAGACCCAGTACTTC. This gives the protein CSARGAETQYF.

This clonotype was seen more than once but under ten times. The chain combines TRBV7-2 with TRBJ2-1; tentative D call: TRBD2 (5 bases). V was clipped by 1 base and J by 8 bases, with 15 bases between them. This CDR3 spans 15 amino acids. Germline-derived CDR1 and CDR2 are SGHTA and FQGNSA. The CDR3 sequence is CASSLEGGSIDEQFF. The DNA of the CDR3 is TGTGCCAGCAGCTTAGAAGGCGGGTCGATCGATGAGCAGTTCTTC.

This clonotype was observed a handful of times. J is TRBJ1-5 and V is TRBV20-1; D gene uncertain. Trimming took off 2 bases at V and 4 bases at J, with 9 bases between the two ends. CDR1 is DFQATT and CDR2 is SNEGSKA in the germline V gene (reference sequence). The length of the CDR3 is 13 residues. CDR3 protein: CSARPGENQPQHF. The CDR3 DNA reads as TGCAGTGCTAGACCCGGGGAGAATCAGCCCCAGCATTTT.

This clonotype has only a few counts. CDR3 sequence (DNA): TGTGCCAGCAGTTCTTGGACTAATCAGCCCCAGCATTTT. Protein sequence: CASSSWTNQPQHF. This sequence joins TRBV27 and TRBJ1-5; D is ambiguous. Germline V lookup: CDR1 MNHEY, CDR2 SMNVEV (reference sequence). V was clipped by 4 bases and J by 4 bases, with 8 bases between them. This CDR3 is built from 13 residues.

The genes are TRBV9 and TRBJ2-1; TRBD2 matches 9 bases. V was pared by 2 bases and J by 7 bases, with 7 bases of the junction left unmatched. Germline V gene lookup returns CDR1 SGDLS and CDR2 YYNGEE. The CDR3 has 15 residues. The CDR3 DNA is TGTGCCAGCAGCGTTCAGAGCGGGGGGAGGAATGAGCAGTTCTTC. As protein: CASSVQSGGRNEQFF.

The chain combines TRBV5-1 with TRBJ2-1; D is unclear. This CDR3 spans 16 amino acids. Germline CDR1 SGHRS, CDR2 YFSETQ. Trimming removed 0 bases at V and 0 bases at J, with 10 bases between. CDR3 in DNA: TGCGCCAGCAGCTTGGGGGCGGCGAGCTCCTACAATGAGCAGTTCTTC. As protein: CASSLGAASSYNEQFF.

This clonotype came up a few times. The CDR3 bases are TGTGCCAGCTCACAGAGCGGGGGCTCCTACGAGCAGTACTTC. Translation gives CASSQSGGSYEQYF. The chain employs TRBV18 and TRBJ2-7; 8 positions agree with TRBD2. The V gene's germline CDR1 is KGHSH and CDR2 LQKENI. This CDR3 is built from 14 residues. V lost 4 bases to trimming and J lost 0 bases; unmatched junction nucleotides: 2. Full variable domain (remainder filled in from reference TRBV18 and TRBJ2-7): NAGVMQNPRHLVRRRGQEARLRCSPMKGHSHVYWYRQLPEEGLKFMVYLQKENIIDESGMPKERFSAEFPKEGPSILRIQQVVRGDSAAYFCASSQSGGSYEQYFGPGTRLTVT.

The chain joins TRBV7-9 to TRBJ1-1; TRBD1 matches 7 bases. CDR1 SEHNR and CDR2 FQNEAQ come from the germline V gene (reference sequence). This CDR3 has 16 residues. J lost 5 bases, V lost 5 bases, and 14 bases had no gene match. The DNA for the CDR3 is TGTGCCAGCAGCGAGGGCTCTGGAGGGGGCGCGACTGAAGCTTTCTTT. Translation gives CASSEGSGGGATEAFF. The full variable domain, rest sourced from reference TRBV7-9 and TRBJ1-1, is DTGVSQNPRHKITKRGQNVTFRCDPISEHNRLYWYRQTLGQGPEFLTYFQNEAQLEKSRLLSDRFSAERPKGSFSTLEIQRTEQGDSAMYLCASSEGSGGGATEAFFGQGTRLTVV.

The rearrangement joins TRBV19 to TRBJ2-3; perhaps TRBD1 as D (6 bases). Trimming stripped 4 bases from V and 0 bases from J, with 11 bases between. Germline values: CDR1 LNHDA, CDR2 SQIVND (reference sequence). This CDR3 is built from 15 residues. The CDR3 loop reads CASSRGTFSTDTQYF. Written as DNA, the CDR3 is TGTGCCAGTAGTAGAGGGACATTTAGCACAGATACGCAGTATTTT. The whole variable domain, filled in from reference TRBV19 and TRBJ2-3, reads DGGITQSPKYLFRKEGQNVTLSCEQNLNHDAMYWYRQDPGQGLRLIYYSQIVNDFQKGDIAEGYSVSREKKESFPLTVTSAQKNPTAFYLCASSRGTFSTDTQYFGPGTRLTVL.

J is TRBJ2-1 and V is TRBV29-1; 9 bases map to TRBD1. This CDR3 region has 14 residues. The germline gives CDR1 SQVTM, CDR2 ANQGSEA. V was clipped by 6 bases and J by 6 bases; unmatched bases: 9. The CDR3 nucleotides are TGCAGCGTAGATCCGGGACAGGGTCTCAATGAGCAGTTCTTC. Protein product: CSVDPGQGLNEQFF.

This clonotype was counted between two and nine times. The CDR3 DNA is TGTGCCAGCAGCGTAGAACCGACTAGGGATTACGAGCAGTACTTC. This gives the protein CASSVEPTRDYEQYF. This chain uses TRBV9 with TRBJ2-7; tentative D call: TRBD2 (6 bases). This CDR3 comprises 15 residues. The germline gives CDR1 SGDLS, CDR2 YYNGEE. Trimming removed 0 bases from V and 4 bases from J, with 14 bases in between.

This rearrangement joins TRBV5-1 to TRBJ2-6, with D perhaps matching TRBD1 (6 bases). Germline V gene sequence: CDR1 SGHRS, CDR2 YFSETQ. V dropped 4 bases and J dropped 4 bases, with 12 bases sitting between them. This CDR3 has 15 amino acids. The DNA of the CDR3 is TGCGCCAGCAGCGTGTCGACAGGCGGGGCCAACGTCCTGACTTTC. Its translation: CASSVSTGGANVLTF.

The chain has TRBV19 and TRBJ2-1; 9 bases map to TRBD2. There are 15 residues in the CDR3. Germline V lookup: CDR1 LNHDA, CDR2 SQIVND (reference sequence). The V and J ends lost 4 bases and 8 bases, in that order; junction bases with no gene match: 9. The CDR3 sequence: CASSTQSGGRHEQFF. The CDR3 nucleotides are TGTGCCAGTAGTACTCAAAGCGGGGGGCGTCATGAGCAGTTCTTC.